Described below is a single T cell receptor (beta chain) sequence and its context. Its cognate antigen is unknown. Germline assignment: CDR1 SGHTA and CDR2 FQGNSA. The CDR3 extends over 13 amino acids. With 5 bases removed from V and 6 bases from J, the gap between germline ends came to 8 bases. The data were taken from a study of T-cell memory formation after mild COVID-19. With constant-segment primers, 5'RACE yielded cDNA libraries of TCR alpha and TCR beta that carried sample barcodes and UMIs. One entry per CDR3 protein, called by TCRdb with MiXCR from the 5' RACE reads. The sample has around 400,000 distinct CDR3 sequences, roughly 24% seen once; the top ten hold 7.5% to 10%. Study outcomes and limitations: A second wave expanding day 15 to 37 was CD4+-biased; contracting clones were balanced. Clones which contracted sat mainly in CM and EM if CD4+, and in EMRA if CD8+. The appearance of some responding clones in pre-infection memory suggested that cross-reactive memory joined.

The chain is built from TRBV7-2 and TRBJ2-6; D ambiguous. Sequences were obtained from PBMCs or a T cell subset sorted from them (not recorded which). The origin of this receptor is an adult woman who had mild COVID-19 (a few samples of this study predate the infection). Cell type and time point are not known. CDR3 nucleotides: TGTGCCAGCAGCCTTCCATTGGCCAACGTCCTGACTTTC. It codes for CASSLPLANVLTF. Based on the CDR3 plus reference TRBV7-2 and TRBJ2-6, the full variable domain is GAGVSQSPSNKVTEKGKDVELRCDPISGHTALYWYRQSLGQGLEFLIYFQGNSAPDKSGLPSDRFSAERTGGSVSTLTIQRTQQEDSAVYLCASSLPLANVLTFGAGSRLTVL.